Detailed here is one TCR beta chain. This record comes from a study of T cells in Graves' hyperthyroidism and ophthalmopathy. The hyperthyroidism patients had all been newly diagnosed, and their disease duration was under 2 months. Their ages ranged from 18 to 65 years. On the basis of clinical symptoms, serum thyroxine and TRAb, thyroid ultrasound and orbital computed tomography, diagnoses were made. Fresh 10 ml peripheral blood yielded PBMCs. CDR1 is LNHDA and CDR2 is SQIVND in the germline V gene (reference sequence). The CDR3 is 16 amino acids. The V and J ends lost 5 bases and 1 base, in that order; junction bases with no gene match: 8. TCR beta CDR3 region amplification was performed from RNA transcripts. TCR CDR3 regions were first amplified by RT-PCR with HTBI primers. TCRdb re-called the multiplex PCR reads with MiXCR, one entry per CDR3 protein. Found here are about 550,000 distinct CDR3 sequences, 20% to 25% of them singletons; the top ten hold more than 20%.

Input material: blood. The chain links TRBV19 to TRBJ1-2; 9 positions agree with TRBD1. This clonotype originated in a man between 18 and 35 years old with Graves' hyperthyroidism. CDR3 residues: CASSVSGQGHNYGYTF. For the CDR3, the DNA is TGTGCCAGTAGTGTCTCGGGACAGGGTCATAACTATGGCTACACCTTC.